This T cell receptor (beta chain) comes out of a study of blood T cell repertoires in COVID-19. The germline V gene has CDR1 SGHNT and CDR2 YYREEE (reference sequence). There are 18 residues in the CDR3. V dropped 0 bases and J dropped 1 base, with 14 bases sitting between them. This clone appeared a single time. In the original processing: Amplification with reference gene primers provided the estimates of nucleated cell counts. Profiling relied on immunoSEQ multiplex PCR, and the TCRdb table lists in-frame clones only, not all of them. Clonal size and the V and J genes are those of that table, whereas D and trimming came from the DNA. The repertoire includes under 200,000 clones, approximately 79% of them detected once, and around 14% sits in the top ten.

This rearrangement joins TRBV5-4 to TRBJ2-6; D possibly corresponds to TRBD1 (5 bases). Sequences were obtained from peripheral blood. The TCR sequence derives from a man younger than 45 with active or convalescent COVID-19. In DNA form, the CDR3 reads TGTGCCAGCAGCTTGGGGCCGCTTAGGGGATCTGGGGCCAACGTCCTGACTTTC. As protein: CASSLGPLRGSGANVLTF. Full variable domain (outside the CDR3, taken from reference TRBV5-4 and TRBJ2-6): ETGVTQSPTHLIKTRGQQVTLRCSSQSGHNTVSWYQQALGQGPQFIFQYYREEENGRGNFPPRFSGLQFPNYSSELNVNALELDDSALYLCASSLGPLRGSGANVLTFGAGSRLTVL.